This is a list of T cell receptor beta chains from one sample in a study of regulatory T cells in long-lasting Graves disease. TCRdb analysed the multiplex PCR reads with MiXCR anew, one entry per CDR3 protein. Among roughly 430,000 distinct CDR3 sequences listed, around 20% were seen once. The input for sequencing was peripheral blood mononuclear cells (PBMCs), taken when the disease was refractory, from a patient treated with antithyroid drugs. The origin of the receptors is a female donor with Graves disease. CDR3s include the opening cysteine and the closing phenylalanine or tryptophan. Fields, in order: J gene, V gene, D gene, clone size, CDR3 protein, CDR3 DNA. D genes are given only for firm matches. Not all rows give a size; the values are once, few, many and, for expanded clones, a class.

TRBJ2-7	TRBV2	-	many	CASSELGVNEQYF	TGTGCCAGCAGTGAACTGGGAGTCAACGAGCAGTACTTC
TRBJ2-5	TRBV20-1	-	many	CSASSAVGLTQYF	TGCAGTGCTAGTTCCGCGGTTGGGTTGACCCAGTACTTC
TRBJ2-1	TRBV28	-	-	CASSLGGLLRFEQFF	TGTGCCAGCAGTTTGGGCGGACTGTTACGTTTCGAGCAGTTCTTC
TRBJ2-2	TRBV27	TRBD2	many	CASKPGTSGSYWELFF	TGTGCCAGCAAACCGGGGACTAGCGGGAGCTATTGGGAGCTGTTTTTT
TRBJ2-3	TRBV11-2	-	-	CASRGPGADTQYF	TGTGCCAGCAGAGGACCGGGTGCAGATACGCAGTATTTT
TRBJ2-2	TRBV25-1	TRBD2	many	CASSGAGVNTGELFF	TGTGCCAGCAGTGGAGCGGGAGTTAACACCGGGGAGCTGTTTTTT
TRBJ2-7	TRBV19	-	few	CASSIGREAYEQYF	TGTGCCAGTAGTATCGGAAGGGAGGCCTACGAGCAGTACTTC
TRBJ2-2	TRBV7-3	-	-	CASSPLMTGELFF	TGTGCCAGCAGCCCCCTAATGACCGGGGAGCTGTTTTTT
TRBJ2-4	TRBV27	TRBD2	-	CASRPSGMGVMVDIQYF	TGTGCCAGCAGACCGAGCGGGATGGGGGTGATGGTCGACATTCAGTACTTC
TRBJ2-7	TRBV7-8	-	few	CASSLPGRSSYEQYF	TGTGCCAGCAGCTTACCCGGTCGGAGCTCCTACGAGCAGTACTTC
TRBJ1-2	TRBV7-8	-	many	CASSLGPTDGYTF	TGTGCCAGCAGCTTAGGTCCTACAGATGGCTACACCTTC
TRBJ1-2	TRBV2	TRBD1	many	CASSLFPTGTGGSGYTF	TGTGCCAGCAGCCTGTTCCCCACCGGGACAGGGGGTAGTGGCTACACCTTC
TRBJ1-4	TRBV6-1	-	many	CASSELGRREKLFF	TGTGCCAGCAGTGAATTGGGAAGGAGGGAAAAACTGTTTTTT
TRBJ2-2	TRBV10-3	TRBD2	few	CAGSYGLAGFNTGELFF	TGTGCCGGCAGTTACGGCTTAGCGGGATTCAACACCGGGGAGCTGTTTTTT
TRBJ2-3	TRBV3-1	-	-	CASSSIAASTDTQYF	TGTGCCAGCAGCAGTATAGCGGCTAGCACAGATACGCAGTATTTT
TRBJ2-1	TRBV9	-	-	CASSVGGGTVDEQFF	TGTGCCAGCAGCGTCGGAGGAGGAACGGTCGATGAGCAGTTCTTC
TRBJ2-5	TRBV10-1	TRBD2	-	CASSEGLAVQETQYF	TGCGCCAGCAGTGAAGGACTAGCCGTCCAAGAGACCCAGTACTTC
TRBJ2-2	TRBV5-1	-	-	CASSLVANGELFF	TGCGCCAGCAGCTTGGTGGCGAACGGGGAGCTGTTTTTT
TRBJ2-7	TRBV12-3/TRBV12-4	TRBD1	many	CASSSTGKYEQYF	TGTGCCAGCAGTTCGACAGGGAAATACGAGCAGTACTTC
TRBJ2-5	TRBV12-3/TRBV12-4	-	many	CASSSIDSQETQYF	TGTGCCAGCAGTTCCATCGACAGCCAAGAGACCCAGTACTTC
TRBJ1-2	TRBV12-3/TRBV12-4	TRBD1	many	CASSSRGPLYGYTF	TGTGCCAGCAGCAGCAGGGGGCCCCTCTATGGCTACACCTTC
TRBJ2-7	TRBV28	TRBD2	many	CASSHGLAYEQYF	TGTGCCAGCAGCCATGGACTAGCCTACGAGCAGTACTTC
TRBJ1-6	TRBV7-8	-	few	CASSDGPDNSPLHF	TGTGCCAGCAGTGACGGACCCGATAATTCACCCCTCCACTTT
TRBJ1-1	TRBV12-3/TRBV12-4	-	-	CASTQSPGNTEAFF	TGTGCCAGCACTCAGAGTCCGGGGAACACTGAAGCTTTCTTT
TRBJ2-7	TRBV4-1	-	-	CASSQFLGDYEQYF	TGCGCCAGCAGCCAATTCCTGGGGGACTACGAGCAGTACTTC
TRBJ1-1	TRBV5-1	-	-	CASSPAHRDEAFF	TGCGCCAGCAGCCCCGCGCACAGGGATGAAGCTTTCTTT
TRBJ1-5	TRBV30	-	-	CAWSAGALNQPQHF	TGTGCCTGGAGTGCAGGGGCCTTGAATCAGCCCCAGCATTTT
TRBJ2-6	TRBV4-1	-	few	CASSQEGGSGANVLTF	TGCGCCAGCAGCCAAGAGGGGGGCTCTGGGGCCAACGTCCTGACTTTC
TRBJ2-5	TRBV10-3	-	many	CAISDTETQYF	TGTGCCATCAGTGATACAGAGACCCAGTACTTC
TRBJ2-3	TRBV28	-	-	CASPPTLATGRTDTQYF	TGTGCCAGCCCTCCCACCCTAGCGACGGGGAGAACAGATACGCAGTATTTT
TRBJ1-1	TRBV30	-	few	CAWSHQGSTEAFF	TGTGCCTGGAGTCACCAGGGGAGCACTGAAGCTTTCTTT
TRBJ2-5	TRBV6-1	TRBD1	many	CASRGQGPWETQYF	TGTGCCAGCAGAGGACAGGGGCCTTGGGAGACCCAGTACTTC
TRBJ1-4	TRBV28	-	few	CASSLSENEKLFF	TGTGCCAGCAGTTTGAGCGAGAATGAAAAACTGTTTTTT
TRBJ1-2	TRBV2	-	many	CASSPSSGGGDGYTF	TGTGCCAGCAGTCCAAGCAGCGGGGGGGGGGATGGCTACACCTTC
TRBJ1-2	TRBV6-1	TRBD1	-	CASSPTWTGDYGYTF	TGTGCCAGCAGTCCGACCTGGACAGGGGACTATGGCTACACCTTC
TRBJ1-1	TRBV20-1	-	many	CSAREPNTEAFF	TGCAGTGCTAGGGAGCCGAACACTGAAGCTTTCTTT
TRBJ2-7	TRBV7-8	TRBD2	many	CASSSSSGSFYEQYF	TGTGCCAGCAGCTCCTCTAGCGGGAGCTTCTACGAGCAGTACTTC
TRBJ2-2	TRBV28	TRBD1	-	CASSPAGGSGQGFTGELFF	TGTGCCAGCAGTCCCGCCGGAGGAAGCGGACAGGGGTTCACCGGGGAGCTGTTTTTT
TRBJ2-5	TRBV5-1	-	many	CASSSSGGRRETQYF	TGCGCCAGCAGCTCCTCCGGCGGGCGGAGAGAGACCCAGTACTTC
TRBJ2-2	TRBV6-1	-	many	CASKGQTTGELFF	TGTGCCAGCAAGGGCCAGACTACCGGGGAGCTGTTTTTT
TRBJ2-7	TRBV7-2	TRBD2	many	CASSPGLAGAFYEQYF	TGTGCCAGCAGCCCCGGACTAGCGGGAGCGTTCTACGAGCAGTACTTC
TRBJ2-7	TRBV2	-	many	CASKGFTDPTQQYF	TGTGCCAGCAAGGGGTTTACAGATCCTACGCAGCAGTACTTC
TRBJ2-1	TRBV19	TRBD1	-	CASSRWTGLSEQFF	TGTGCCAGTAGTAGGTGGACAGGGCTAAGTGAGCAGTTCTTC
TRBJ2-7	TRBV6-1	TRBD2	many	CASPGEAGLAKMNF	TGTGCCAGCCCCGGGGAGGCCGGACTAGCGAAAATGAACTTC
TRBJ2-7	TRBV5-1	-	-	CASSLASEAPGEQYF	TGCGCCAGCAGCTTGGCCTCGGAGGCCCCGGGCGAGCAGTACTTC
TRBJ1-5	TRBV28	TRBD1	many	CASNQDTGGKQPQHF	TGTGCCAGCAACCAAGACACAGGGGGAAAGCAGCCCCAGCATTTT
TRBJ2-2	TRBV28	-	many	CASSFPATGELFF	TGTGCCAGCAGTTTCCCCGCCACCGGGGAGCTGTTTTTT
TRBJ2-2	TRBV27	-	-	CASSGHTNTGELFF	TGTGCCAGCAGTGGTCATACGAACACCGGGGAGCTGTTTTTT
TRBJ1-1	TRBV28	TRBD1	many	CASSPAGQGNTEAFF	TGTGCCAGCAGCCCCGCCGGACAGGGTAACACTGAAGCTTTCTTT